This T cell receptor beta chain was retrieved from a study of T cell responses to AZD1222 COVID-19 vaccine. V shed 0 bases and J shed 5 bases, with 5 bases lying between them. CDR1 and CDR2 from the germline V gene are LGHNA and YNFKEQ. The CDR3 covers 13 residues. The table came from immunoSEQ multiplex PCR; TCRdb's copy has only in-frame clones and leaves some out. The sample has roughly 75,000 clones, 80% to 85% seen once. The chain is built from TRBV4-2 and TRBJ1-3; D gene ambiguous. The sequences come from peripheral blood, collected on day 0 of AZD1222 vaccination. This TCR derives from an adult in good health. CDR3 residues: CASSQEDRNTIYF. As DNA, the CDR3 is TGTGCCAGCAGCCAAGAAGACAGAAACACCATATATTTT.